This is a list of T cell receptor beta chains from one sample in a study of blood T cell repertoires in COVID-19. Some clones are missing from TCRdb's copy, which holds only in-frame ones; the method was immunoSEQ multiplex PCR. Altogether under 200,000 clones are present, over 75% being singletons, with the ten largest covering 9.5% to 12%. The sequencing input was PBMCs or T cells enriched from blood (not recorded which). All receptors come from a man aged 45 to 65 who had recovered from COVID-19. The CDR3 runs from the conserved cysteine through the conserved F or W. A D gene is named only where the DNA matches it firmly.

D gene,V gene,J gene,CDR3 protein,CDR3 DNA
TRBD1,TRBV28,TRBJ2-2,CASSSPGTVIGELFF,TGTGCCAGCAGTTCGCCCGGGACAGTTATCGGGGAGCTGTTTTTT
-,TRBV11-2,TRBJ1-4,CASSLDRADWGEKLFF,TGTGCCAGCAGCTTAGATCGAGCGGATTGGGGTGAAAAACTGTTTTTT
-,TRBV5-1,TRBJ1-5,CASSLGEGVQPQHF,TGCGCCAGCAGCTTGGGGGAGGGAGTTCAGCCCCAGCATTTT
-,TRBV28,TRBJ1-1,CASSIGARGEAFF,TGTGCCAGCAGTATAGGGGCTAGGGGTGAAGCTTTCTTT
-,TRBV5-1,TRBJ2-3,CASSLTSPSTDTQYF,TGCGCCAGCAGCCTGACTAGTCCTAGCACAGATACGCAGTATTTT
-,TRBV5-8,TRBJ2-4,CASSVEAGNIQYF,TGTGCCAGCAGTGTGGAAGCCGGGAACATTCAGTACTTC
TRBD1,TRBV5-1,TRBJ2-3,CASSLGTGASTDTQYF,TGCGCCAGCAGTTTGGGGACAGGAGCTAGCACAGATACGCAGTATTTT
-,TRBV9,TRBJ2-5,CASSGGGALQETQYF,TGTGCCAGCAGCGGCGGCGGGGCCCTTCAAGAGACCCAGTACTTC
-,TRBV4-1,TRBJ1-3,CASSQEGVRNTIYF,TGCGCCAGCAGCCAAGAAGGGGTACGCAACACCATATATTTT
-,TRBV7-9,TRBJ2-7,CASSLLRGTGRAVYEQYF,TGTGCCAGCAGCCTACTTCGGGGTACGGGCCGGGCTGTTTACGAGCAGTACTTC
-,TRBV28,TRBJ1-3,CASSFVRVSGNTIYF,TGTGCCAGCAGTTTTGTCCGAGTCTCTGGAAACACCATATATTTT
TRBD1,TRBV18,TRBJ1-6,CASSPPTGGFNSPLHF,TGTGCCAGCTCACCGCCGACAGGGGGATTTAATTCACCCCTCCACTTT